This T cell receptor beta chain was sequenced during a study of shared clonotypes between healthy human individuals. On this clone: The antigen is unknown.

General study results and limits: Some naive CD4 clonotypes, roughly 4.7%, turned up in common across several donors. Few donors limited the genetic and exposure-history diversity represented. Among donors, the sharing of clonotypes was expected to be influenced by sequencing depth.

The germline gives CDR1 MDHEN, CDR2 SYDVKM. Trimming stripped 4 bases from V and 5 bases from J, with 15 bases between. There are 15 residues in the CDR3. CD4+ cell separation produced CD45RA+ naive and CD45RA-negative memory subsets. The data were produced by immunoSEQ multiplex PCR, yet TCRdb's version contains in-frame clones alone and is incomplete. The repertoire holds roughly 2.5 million clones, with approximately 90% as singletons. This TCR derives from a man aged 18 to 29 in good health. Sequencing was done on a sample of naive CD4+ T cells sorted from blood. Subset meaning: CD45RA+ positively selected. The V call is TRBV28, the J call TRBJ1-5; possibly TRBD1 for D (5 bases). CDR3 sequence reads: CASSSPAGSDQPQHF. The CDR3 DNA reads as TGTGCCAGCAGTTCCCCGGCAGGGAGCGATCAGCCCCAGCATTTT.